This T cell receptor beta chain came from a study of T cell responses to AZD1222 COVID-19 vaccine. Overall study results and limits: Females made up more of the donors, who were largely white British, and clonal diversity may have come out too low. Of spike-specific TCRs, nearly half reportedly target regions left unmutated in variants. Rises in breadth and depth of Spike-specific TCRs came after two AZD1222 doses. Vaccine-associated CD4 TCRs ranged over spike, dominating at 160-218 and 743-854.

Note on this clone: Antigen unknown.

Measured with immunoSEQ multiplex PCR; TCRdb has only the in-frame clones, and not every one. The profile covers about 130,000 clones, with about 90% appearing a single time and roughly 4.4% taken by the ten largest. Germline CDR1 reads MDHEN; CDR2 reads SYDVKM. Unmatched junction bases numbered 7, after V lost 7 bases and J lost 2 bases. The CDR3 is 15 residues long. The sample in question was peripheral blood, obtained on day 0 of MenACWY control vaccination. The chain combines TRBV28 with TRBJ2-4, with 8 bases identical to TRBD2. This receptor was taken from an adult in good health. This CDR3 is CASTLSGGSKNIQYF. CDR3 DNA: TGTGCCAGCACCCTCTCGGGGGGGTCCAAAAACATTCAGTACTTC.